These 15 T cell receptor beta chains were all obtained from the same sample, sequenced in a study of cytomegalovirus exposure and HLA in healthy donors. 60 Vbeta and 13 Jbeta primers were used in PCR. The table came from immunoSEQ multiplex PCR; TCRdb's copy has only in-frame clones and leaves some out. Of some 160,000 clones in the sample, 65% to 85% were seen once. Sequencing used PBMCs. The receptors derive from a man in his sixties in good health and CMV-seronegative.

This clone turned up a few times. The gene calls are TRBV6-1 and TRBJ2-7, with TRBD1 matching over 8 bases. CDR3 length: 14 residues. Germline V lookup: CDR1 MNHNS, CDR2 SASEGT. J gave up 5 bases and V 8 bases, and 11 bases lay outside the gene matches. The CDR3 protein is CASGSRTGIHEQYF. The CDR3 DNA sequence: TGTGCCAGCGGCTCTAGGACAGGGATTCACGAGCAGTACTTC.

The rearrangement uses TRBV27 and TRBJ2-5; D call uncertain. The V end lost 5 bases, the J end lost 0 bases, and 16 bases lay between the germline ends. The germline V gene encodes CDR1 MNHEY and CDR2 SMNVEV (reference sequence). This CDR3 has 16 amino acids. In nucleotides, the CDR3 is TGTGCCAGCAGTCTCTCCCTGATCAGAAACCAAGAGACCCAGTACTTC. Its translation: CASSLSLIRNQETQYF.

The gene calls are TRBV18 and TRBJ2-5, with D hard to call. Trimming removed 10 bases from V and 5 bases from J, with 17 bases in between. This CDR3 is built from 13 residues. Looked up from germline, CDR1 is KGHSH and CDR2 is LQKENI. DNA of the CDR3: TGTGCCACCCGAATAAACGACGGGGAGACCCAGTACTTC. Protein product: CATRINDGETQYF.

V and J are TRBV5-1 and TRBJ1-2; tentative D call: TRBD1 (6 bases). The CDR3 length is 15 residues. The germline V gene encodes CDR1 SGHRS and CDR2 YFSETQ. Trimming stripped 0 bases from V and 4 bases from J, with 13 bases between. CDR3 DNA sequence: TGCGCCAGCAGCTTGGAGGGGGTAGGTGGCTATGGCTACACCTTC. It specifies CASSLEGVGGYGYTF.

The chain combines TRBV18 with TRBJ2-1, with TRBD2 matching 13 bases. After removal of 6 bases from V and 5 bases from J, the junction contained 4 bases not matched to a gene. This CDR3 contains 15 residues. Germline CDR1 is KGHSH and CDR2 is LQKENI. CDR3: CASSPGLAGDNEQFF. In nucleotides, the CDR3 is TGTGCCAGCTCTCCCGGACTAGCGGGGGACAATGAGCAGTTCTTC.

This clone was seen once. Relative to the germline gene, one junction end is altered; a read error may explain this. The chain employs TRBV7-7 and TRBJ2-2; D may be TRBD2 (5 bases). This CDR3 region has 16 residues. Germline loops: CDR1 SSHAT, CDR2 FNYEAQ (reference sequence). DNA of the CDR3: TGTGCTAGCAGCTTAGCGAGGCTAGCTCAGGCCGGGGAGCTGTTTTTT. It encodes CASSLARLAQAGELFF.

The chain employs TRBV18 and TRBJ2-7; perhaps TRBD1 as D (5 bases). This CDR3 has 15 residues. The germline gives CDR1 KGHSH, CDR2 LQKENI. The germline V and J ends were trimmed by 5 bases and 2 bases, with 16 bases remaining between them. CDR3 region: CASSTNYRPTYEQYF. In nucleotides, the CDR3 is TGTGCCAGCTCAACTAATTACAGGCCTACCTACGAGCAGTACTTC. The full variable domain, its missing parts supplied by reference TRBV18 and TRBJ2-7, is NAGVMQNPRHLVRRRGQEARLRCSPMKGHSHVYWYRQLPEEGLKFMVYLQKENIIDESGMPKERFSAEFPKEGPSILRIQQVVRGDSAAYFCASSTNYRPTYEQYFGPGTRLTVT.

The gene calls are TRBV15 and TRBJ1-5; a possible D gene is TRBD1 (5 bases). The germline V gene encodes CDR1 LNHNV and CDR2 YYDKDF (reference sequence). V dropped 2 bases and J dropped 3 bases, with 14 bases sitting between them. The CDR3 consists of 16 residues. The CDR3 region has the DNA TGTGCCACCAGCAGAACGACCCCAGGGATCAATCAGCCCCAGCATTTT. As protein: CATSRTTPGINQPQHF.

V usage is TRBV18 and J usage is TRBJ2-7; possible D gene TRBD2, 5 bases. The CDR3 runs 15 residues. Germline V gene data show CDR1 as KGHSH and CDR2 as LQKENI. V was shortened by 0 bases and J by 2 bases, with 11 bases between the two germline ends. The chain's CDR3 is CASSPPTGIAYEQYF. CDR3 coding DNA: TGTGCCAGCTCACCACCGACGGGGATAGCCTACGAGCAGTACTTC.

The V call is TRBV27, the J call TRBJ2-7; no clear D. Trimming removed 6 bases from V and 1 base from J, with 16 bases in between. In germline, CDR1 is MNHEY, CDR2 SMNVEV (reference sequence). The CDR3 is 15 amino acids. The CDR3 loop reads CASRGTAYGSYEQYF. The DNA of the CDR3 is TGTGCCAGCAGGGGTACAGCCTACGGATCCTACGAGCAGTACTTC.

The chain is built from TRBV5-6 and TRBJ1-5; D may be TRBD1 (5 bases). CDR1 SGHDT and CDR2 YYEEEE come from the germline V gene. This CDR3 comprises 17 residues. V lost 3 bases and J 0 bases, leaving 16 bases between the germline ends. CDR3 sequence: CASSSLAGSHSNQPQHF. The CDR3 region has the DNA TGTGCCAGCAGCTCACTGGCAGGGTCTCATAGCAATCAGCCCCAGCATTTT. The entire variable domain, with the rest obtained from reference TRBV5-6 and TRBJ1-5, is as follows: DAGVTQSPTHLIKTRGQQVTLRCSPKSGHDTVSWYQQALGQGPQFIFQYYEEEERQRGNFPDRFSGHQFPNYSSELNVNALLLGDSALYLCASSSLAGSHSNQPQHFGDGTRLSIL.

A single count supports this clone. This rearrangement joins TRBV20-1 to TRBJ2-5; TRBD1 matches 7 bases. CDR3 size: 11 residues. Germline V gives CDR1 DFQATT, CDR2 SNEGSKA (reference sequence). Trimming at V came to 6 bases and at J to 5 bases, leaving 3 bases not matched to a gene. Written as DNA, the CDR3 is TGCAGTGCCGACAGGGCGGAGACCCAGTACTTC. This codes for CSADRAETQYF.

The genes are TRBV11-2 and TRBJ1-1, with TRBD1 identical over 12 bases. Germline-derived CDR1 and CDR2 are SGHAT and FQNNGV. The V and J ends lost 5 bases and 5 bases, in that order; junction bases with no gene match: 9. This CDR3 comprises 16 residues. The CDR3 DNA reads as TGTGCCAGCAGCGTACCGGGACAGGGGGCGATGACTGAAGCTTTCTTT. This codes for CASSVPGQGAMTEAFF.

V gene TRBV27 combines with J gene TRBJ1-5, with TRBD1 identical over 7 bases. The germline V gene encodes CDR1 MNHEY and CDR2 SMNVEV (reference sequence). The CDR3 has 16 residues. V was pared by 3 bases and J by 6 bases, with 11 bases of the junction left unmatched. The CDR3 is CASSFRRRGLTQPQHF. As DNA, the CDR3 is TGTGCCAGCAGTTTTCGGCGAAGGGGGCTGACTCAGCCCCAGCATTTT.

The rearrangement uses TRBV10-2 and TRBJ2-1, with TRBD2 as a possible D gene (6 bases). Trimming removed 3 bases from V and 3 bases from J, with 15 bases in between. CDR1 WSHSY and CDR2 SAAADI come from the germline V gene. CDR3 size: 16 residues. CDR3 sequence: CASSERAGRSYNEQFF. The CDR3 coding sequence is TGCGCCAGCAGTGAACGGGCGGGAAGGAGCTACAATGAGCAGTTCTTC.